This T cell receptor beta chain derives from a study of T cells in Graves' hyperthyroidism and ophthalmopathy. Germline V gives CDR1 SGHRS, CDR2 YFSETQ. This CDR3 contains 17 residues. The germline V and J ends were trimmed by 0 bases and 0 bases, with 10 bases remaining between them. Amplification yielded TCR beta CDR3 regions, with RNA transcripts as the source. The TCR CDR3 was amplified in a first-round RT-PCR using the HTBI primer set. From the multiplex PCR reads, TCRdb called clonotypes with MiXCR, one entry per CDR3 protein. The sample holds more than 500,000 distinct CDR3 sequences, under 20% seen once.

The chain carries TRBV5-1 and TRBJ2-6; D might be TRBD1 or TRBD2, each matching 6 bases. Sample: blood. This sequence was found in a woman in her twenties or thirties with Graves' hyperthyroidism. CDR3 loop: CASSLVGGGSGANVLTF. The DNA of the CDR3 is TGCGCCAGCAGCTTGGTTGGAGGGGGCTCTGGGGCCAACGTCCTGACTTTC.